This TCR beta chain emerged from a study of tumor-infiltrating lymphocytes in primary liver carcinoma. About the study: Each of the samples returned roughly 3.65 to 7.5 million productive TCRbeta reads (a yield similar across tissue types).

Starting from 500 ng of total RNA, TCR beta cDNA was produced with a primer in the constant region. Construction of TCR beta libraries relied on three successive nested multiplex PCR rounds employing slightly modified ARM-PCR. With TRBV1-TRBV30 forward primers and a C-beta reverse primer, the first two PCR rounds were run for around 10 cycles each. TCRdb itself ran the multiplex PCR reads through MiXCR, one entry per CDR3 protein. The table includes about 180,000 distinct CDR3 sequences, about 60% detected once. On this clonotype itself: Its target is unknown. At one end the junction does not follow the germline gene, possibly because of a read error.

Study-level results: Relative to blood, tumors carried a significantly larger fraction of the repertoire in their top 250 clones (p = 0.039). Samples, which were bulk and unsorted, did not allow CD4+ and CD8+ repertoires to be compared.

CDR3 length: 17 amino acids. Looked up from germline, CDR1 is LGHNA and CDR2 is YNFKEQ. In addition to blood RNA drawn from unsorted whole blood, germline DNA was extracted. Researchers reported drawing approximately 4 milliliters of peripheral blood before surgery. This TCR derives from a man aged 35 to 55 with primary liver carcinoma and hepatitis B virus infection. Sequenced: peripheral blood. The chain links TRBV4-2 to TRBJ2-7; weak D call: TRBD2 (6 bases). The CDR3 sequence is CASSQVVGSWRAPEQYF. CDR3 sequence (DNA): TGTGCTAGCAGCCAAGTCGTCGGTAGCTGGAGGGCCCCCGAGCAGTACTTC.